The 5 T cell receptor beta chains below were found in one sample sequenced in a study of blood T cell repertoires in COVID-19. TCRdb's table, derived via immunoSEQ multiplex PCR, lists solely in-frame clones and lacks some. The sample gives 250,000 to 350,000 clones, nearly 90% of which show up once; around 4.5% is in the top ten. Input material: PBMCs or T cells enriched from blood (not recorded which). The receptors shown here come from a woman in her late teens or twenties with acute COVID-19.

The CDR3 loop reads CASSSPPGTSGRKTGELFF. The CDR3, as DNA: TGTGCCAGCAGCTCACCCCCAGGGACTAGCGGGAGAAAAACCGGGGAGCTGTTTTTT. The chain joins TRBV9 to TRBJ2-2, with 14 bases lining up with TRBD2. The germline gives CDR1 SGDLS, CDR2 YYNGEE. This CDR3 is 19 amino acids long. The V and J ends lost 4 bases and 5 bases, in that order; junction bases with no gene match: 13.

The chain couples TRBV7-3 to TRBJ2-1; 8 bases fit TRBD2. Germline assignment: CDR1 SGHTA and CDR2 FQGTGA. The CDR3 is 14 residues long. J was trimmed by 3 bases and V by 5 bases; bases with no gene match: 3. DNA of the CDR3: TGTGCCAGCAGCCCGGGAGGGGGCTACAATGAGCAGTTCTTC. As protein: CASSPGGGYNEQFF.

In this sample, this clone turned up once. V gene TRBV28 combines with J gene TRBJ2-3, with TRBD2 identical over 7 bases. J lost 1 base, V lost 8 bases, and 6 bases had no gene match. The CDR3 covers 14 residues. The germline V gene has CDR1 MDHEN and CDR2 SYDVKM. The CDR3 is CASSRAGGTDTQYF. The DNA for the CDR3 is TGTGCCAGCTCCCGGGCGGGAGGCACAGATACGCAGTATTTT.

The J gene is TRBJ2-3, the V gene TRBV3-1 (or the pseudogene TRBV3-2), with 7 bases matching TRBD2. Per germline, CDR1 LGHDT and CDR2 YNNKEL (reference sequence). The CDR3 contains 14 residues. Trimming cost V 1 base and J 5 bases; bases outside gene matches: 3. CDR3 nucleotide sequence: TGTGCCAGCAGCCAAGTTTCGGGAGGAGATACGCAGTATTTT. Protein: CASSQVSGGDTQYF.

The chain uses TRBV27 and TRBJ1-2; tentative D call: TRBD1 (6 bases). The CDR3 has 14 amino acids. V dropped 5 bases and J dropped 5 bases, with 15 bases sitting between them. CDR1 MNHEY and CDR2 SMNVEV come from the germline V gene (reference sequence). The CDR3: CASSNRDPGYGYTF. CDR3 sequence (DNA): TGTGCCAGCAGTAACAGGGATCCGGGGTATGGCTACACCTTC.